This T cell receptor beta chain was sequenced in a study of T cell changes during pregnancy in multiple sclerosis (dated by TCRdb to the late 2010s). General notes on the study: The study examined how the T cell repertoire changed over the course of pregnancy in women with multiple sclerosis.

With respect to this clone: It lacks a known antigen. No per-base quality is available; no much larger clone lies one base away.

Library generation was performed with the immunoSEQ multiplex PCR assay. TCRdb's version of the immuneACCESS table is confined to in-frame rearrangements and falls short of the full clone set. An unresolved V gene accounts for under half of the shortfall where checked; the remainder is of unknown origin. For this sample the table gives around 100,000 clones, of which roughly nine tenths were detected only once. The ten largest clones capture 3.5% of the sample. V trim: 1 base; J trim: 4 bases; unmatched bases: 5. Looking up the germline V gene yields CDR1 LGHNA and CDR2 YNFKEQ. CDR3 length: 16 amino acids, cysteine to phenylalanine. Just the 48-base CDR3 DNA is kept, in frame starting at base 1.

The sequence was collected from a female donor with multiple sclerosis, enrolled in a pregnancy study. This chain joins TRBV4-2 to TRBJ1-2; the junction holds 11 bases that match TRBD1. Here the sequenced sample was peripheral blood, taken after pregnancy. CDR3 loop: CASSQGTGGASYGYTF. The DNA reads TGTGCCAGCAGCCAAGGGACAGGGGGCGCTTCCTATGGCTACACCTTC.